This is a list of T cell receptor beta chains from one sample in a study of blood T cell repertoires in COVID-19. Repertoires were generated with immunoSEQ multiplex PCR, while TCRdb's copy carries only in-frame clones and drops some. The profile shows 400,000 to 450,000 clones, around nine tenths of them singletons. Sample: peripheral blood. All receptors come from a woman in her thirties or forties with COVID-19, enrolled during active disease. CDR3s include the opening cysteine and the closing phenylalanine or tryptophan. The size of a clone is reported for some rows only, either as once, few or many, or as a class for expanded clones.

v_gene,j_gene,abundance,CDR3aa
TRBV28,TRBJ1-3,NA,CASSFPGHYSGNTIYF
TRBV5-1,TRBJ1-5,NA,CASSSGTGVYQPQHF
TRBV7-2,TRBJ2-7,NA,CASSFSGSLGEQYF
TRBV2,TRBJ1-3,NA,CASRTETGNTIYF
TRBV19,TRBJ2-2,NA,CASSMTVNGELFF
TRBV7-3,TRBJ2-3,NA,CASSLMGGVDTQYF
TRBV18,TRBJ2-7,NA,CASSPAPGTSGTEQYF
TRBV18,TRBJ1-4,NA,CASSRYGANEKLFF
TRBV11-1,TRBJ2-1,NA,CASSLIAGTYNEQFF
TRBV18,TRBJ1-2,NA,CASSPLEGGTGPYGYTF
TRBV6-5,TRBJ2-3,NA,CASNSLGAGEDTQYF
TRBV28,TRBJ1-2,NA,CASTFTGAGYGYTF
TRBV12-3/TRBV12-4,TRBJ1-2,NA,CASSPGQSYGYTF
TRBV9,TRBJ2-1,NA,CASSVRGQEINEQFF
TRBV9,TRBJ1-2,NA,CASSDGLPSGYTF
TRBV28,TRBJ1-5,NA,CASSLFGQPQHF
TRBV27,TRBJ1-6,few,CASSFVGDNSPLHF
TRBV15,TRBJ1-6,NA,CATSRVGQGKANSPLHF
TRBV7-9,TRBJ1-2,NA,CASSLGLRNDASYGYTF
TRBV7-2,TRBJ1-1,NA,CASSNDRESTEAFF
TRBV28,TRBJ2-1,NA,CASSLEMGLVRGDGFF
TRBV29-1,TRBJ2-7,NA,CSVSRTVSSYEQYF
TRBV15,TRBJ1-6,NA,CATSGTDRVDSPLHF
TRBV19,TRBJ2-2,NA,CASSPLRGNTGELFF
TRBV7-3,TRBJ1-2,once,CASSQGPNYGYTF
TRBV10-3,TRBJ1-6,NA,CASYQGTRGNSPLHF
TRBV7-6,TRBJ2-5,NA,CASSLVLGLAETQYF
TRBV6-1,TRBJ2-5,few,CASSEAPGLHQETQYF
TRBV7-2,TRBJ2-1,NA,CASSLGGLRSYNEQFF
TRBV10-3,TRBJ2-7,NA,CATGGRGAYEQYF
TRBV15,TRBJ1-5,once,CATSRDNSRGPQHF
TRBV9,TRBJ1-2,NA,CASSKGTGDYGYTF
TRBV18,TRBJ1-2,NA,CASSPRGTYGYTF
TRBV30,TRBJ2-1,once,CAWSGSSYNEQFF
TRBV5-1,TRBJ2-2,NA,CASSLMTAELFF
TRBV5-1,TRBJ1-2,NA,CASSLSGQGAGYGYTF
TRBV5-8,TRBJ1-1,many,CASSFAPTGVTEAFF
TRBV5-1,TRBJ1-2,NA,CASSLGQGNRNNYGYTF
TRBV19,TRBJ1-2,NA,CASSIPDRGGYGYTF
TRBV4-1,TRBJ1-2,NA,CASSQDLRGHYGYTF
TRBV6-2/TRBV6-3,TRBJ1-1,medium-sized,CASSLREATEAFF
TRBV4-3,TRBJ1-3,NA,CASSQDLPTDSLGNTIYF
TRBV7-9,TRBJ1-1,NA,CASSQGTGGILYTEAFF
TRBV28,TRBJ2-7,NA,CASSLRVTGKYEQYF
TRBV5-1,TRBJ1-2,NA,CASSPRGTDYGYTF
TRBV28,TRBJ1-1,NA,CASNIVQGEAFF
TRBV2,TRBJ1-5,NA,CASGARGFNHPQHF
TRBV3-1/TRBV3-2,TRBJ2-1,NA,CASSQDLREGEGYNEQFF
TRBV10-1,TRBJ1-3,NA,CASSEPGLCSGNTIYF